This T cell receptor (beta chain) was recorded in a study of blood T cell repertoires in COVID-19 (dated by TCRdb to 2019 to 2021). Regarding the study in general: Collaborator samples came from the United States, Italy and Spain and covered acute and convalescent phases of COVID-19. The prospective study material was composed of cDNA or gDNA derived from T cells, B-cell-depleted T cells, or PBMCs. Deeply sampled blood TCRbeta repertoires from subjects exposed to, actively infected with, or recovered from COVID-19 were included in the dataset. The repertoires were made available in a free public database intended to serve as a resource for research on the immune response to SARS-CoV-2. Samples came from the ongoing ImmuneRACE study (first 160 participants) plus 1,254 subjects from 6 global collaborators. The sample metadata nearly always contained a de-identified subject ID, COVID-19 status, age in years and sex. Where HLA class I and class II types were available, the types were taken from metadata supplied by the sample provider, not from assay-based typing.

To note about this clone: Its antigen remains unidentified. Base quality data are lacking; no much larger clone is found one base away.

The CDR3 contains 15 residues, cysteine and phenylalanine counted. Left in the record is the CDR3 DNA by itself, 45 bases read in frame from the first base. V trim: 5 bases; J trim: 2 bases; unmatched bases: 7. From a lookup of the germline V gene (reference sequence), CDR1 and CDR2 are LNHDA and SQIVND. TCRbeta CDR3 regions were amplified from genomic DNA using the immunoSEQ Assay, a bias-controlled multiplex PCR. In the source study's methods: Within the assay, amplification of reference gene primers was used to estimate how many nucleated cells each sample contained. To quantify the absolute abundance of each unique TCRbeta CDR3 rearrangement, sequence reads were collapsed and filtered. For each sample, productive Simpson clonality was calculated as the square root of Simpson's diversity index across productive rearrangements. TCRdb stores this immuneACCESS table with in-frame sequences only. Part of the clones is absent; in the studies checked, under half of the shortfall reflects unresolved V genes, and no reason is known for the rest. That table is the source of V, J and clone size, and D and trimming were worked out from the DNA. The sample table shows about 200,000 clones, and over 75% are seen once. The ten largest clones add up to roughly a sixth of the sample.

In Seattle, one collaborating source enrolled patients while the infection was active and tracked those patients longitudinally over the course of disease. Whole blood was collected in K2EDTA tubes by collaborating institutions according to the institutions' own protocols. For TCRbeta analysis, collaborators shipped samples in one of three forms: frozen whole blood, isolated PBMCs, or DNA extracted from either of those sample types. What the authors observed across the whole study: Clinical and demographic metadata were provided uncurated, with the amount varying by source and participant.

The specimen sequenced was peripheral blood. The rearrangement joined TRBV19 to TRBJ2-7; 9 of the junction bases match TRBD1. The source of this sequence is a man in his forties or fifties with COVID-19, enrolled during active disease. The CDR3 amino acid sequence is: CASSPLTGGPYEQYF. The DNA sequence is given as TGTGCCAGTAGTCCACTGACAGGGGGTCCCTACGAGCAGTACTTC.